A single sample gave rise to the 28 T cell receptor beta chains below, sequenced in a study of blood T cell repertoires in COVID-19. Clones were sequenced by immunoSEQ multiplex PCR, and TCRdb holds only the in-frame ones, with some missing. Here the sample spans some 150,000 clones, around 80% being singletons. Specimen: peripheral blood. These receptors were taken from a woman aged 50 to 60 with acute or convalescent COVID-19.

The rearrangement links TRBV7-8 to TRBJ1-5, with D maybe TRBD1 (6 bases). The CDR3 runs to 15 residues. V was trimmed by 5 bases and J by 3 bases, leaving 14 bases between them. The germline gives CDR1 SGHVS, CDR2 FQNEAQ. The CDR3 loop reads CASSPRGGVNQPQHF. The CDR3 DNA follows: TGTGCCAGCAGCCCAAGGGGGGGGGTCAATCAGCCCCAGCATTTT.

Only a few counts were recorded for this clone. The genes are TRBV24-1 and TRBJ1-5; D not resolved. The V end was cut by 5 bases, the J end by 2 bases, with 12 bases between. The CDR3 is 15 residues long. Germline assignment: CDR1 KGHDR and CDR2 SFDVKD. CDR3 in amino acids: CATSGSYEGNQPQHF. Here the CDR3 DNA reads TGTGCCACCAGTGGCTCCTACGAGGGCAATCAGCCCCAGCATTTT.

The CDR3 sequence: CASSPPGGTGNTIYF. In DNA form, the CDR3 reads TGTGCCAGCAGCCCCCCGGGGGGAACTGGAAACACCATATATTTT. The chain combines TRBV9 with TRBJ1-3, with a possible D match to TRBD1 (5 bases). CDR3 length: 15 residues. V was clipped by 4 bases and J by 2 bases, with 13 bases between them. Germline CDR1 reads SGDLS; CDR2 reads YYNGEE. Looking up the rest from reference TRBV9 and TRBJ1-3 gives the full variable domain: DSGVTQTPKHLITATGQRVTLRCSPRSGDLSVYWYQQSLDQGLQFLIQYYNGEERAKGNILERFSAQQFPDLHSELNLSSLELGDSALYFCASSPPGGTGNTIYFGEGSWLTVV.

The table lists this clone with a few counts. CDR3 amino acids: CASSDGLVGTGELFF. The DNA for the CDR3 is TGTGCCAGCAGTGACGGACTAGTCGGCACCGGGGAGCTGTTTTTT. The chain links TRBV2 to TRBJ2-2; 7 positions match TRBD2. Looked up from germline, CDR1 is SNHLY and CDR2 is FYNNEI. The trim removed 3 bases at V and 4 bases at J, leaving 5 bases unmatched. CDR3 length equals 15 residues.

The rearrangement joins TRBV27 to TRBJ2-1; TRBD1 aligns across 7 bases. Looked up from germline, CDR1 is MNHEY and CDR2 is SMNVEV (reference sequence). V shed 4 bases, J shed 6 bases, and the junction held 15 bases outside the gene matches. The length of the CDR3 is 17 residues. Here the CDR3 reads CASSSLGDRDTFNEQFF. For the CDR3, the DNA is TGTGCCAGCAGTTCACTCGGCGACAGGGACACCTTCAATGAGCAGTTCTTC.

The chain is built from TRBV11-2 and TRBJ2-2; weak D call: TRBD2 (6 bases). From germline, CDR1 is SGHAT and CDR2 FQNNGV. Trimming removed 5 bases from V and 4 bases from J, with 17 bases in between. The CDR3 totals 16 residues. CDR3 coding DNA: TGTGCCAGCAGCAGGACTACATCTTGGACCACCGGGGAGCTGTTTTTT. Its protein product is CASSRTTSWTTGELFF.

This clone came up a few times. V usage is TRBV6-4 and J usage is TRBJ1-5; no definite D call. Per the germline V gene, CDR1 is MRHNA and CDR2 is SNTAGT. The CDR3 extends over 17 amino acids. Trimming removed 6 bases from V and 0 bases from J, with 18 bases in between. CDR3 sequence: CASSRPGSSYSNQPQHF. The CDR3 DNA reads TGTGCCAGCAGCCGGCCTGGGAGCTCCTATAGCAATCAGCCCCAGCATTTT.

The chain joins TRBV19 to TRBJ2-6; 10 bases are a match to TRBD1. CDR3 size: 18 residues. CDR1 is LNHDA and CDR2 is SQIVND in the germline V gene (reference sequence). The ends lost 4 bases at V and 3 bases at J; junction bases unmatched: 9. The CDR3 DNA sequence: TGTGCCAGTAGTAGGGTGACAGGGGGCGTTAGTGGGGCCAACGTCCTGACTTTC. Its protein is CASSRVTGGVSGANVLTF. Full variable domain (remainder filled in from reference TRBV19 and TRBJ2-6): DGGITQSPKYLFRKEGQNVTLSCEQNLNHDAMYWYRQDPGQGLRLIYYSQIVNDFQKGDIAEGYSVSREKKESFPLTVTSAQKNPTAFYLCASSRVTGGVSGANVLTFGAGSRLTVL.

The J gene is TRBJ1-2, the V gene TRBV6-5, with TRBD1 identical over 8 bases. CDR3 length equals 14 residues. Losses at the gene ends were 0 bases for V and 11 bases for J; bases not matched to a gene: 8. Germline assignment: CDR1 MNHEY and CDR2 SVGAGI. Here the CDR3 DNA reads TGTGCCAGCAGTTACTCGGGGACAGGATCACGGTACACCTTC. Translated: CASSYSGTGSRYTF.

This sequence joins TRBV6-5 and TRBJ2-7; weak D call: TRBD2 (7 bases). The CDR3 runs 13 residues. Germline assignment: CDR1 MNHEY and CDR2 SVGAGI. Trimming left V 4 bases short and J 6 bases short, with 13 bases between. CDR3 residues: CASSLSRGGEQYF. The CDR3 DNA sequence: TGTGCCAGCAGTTTATCGAGGGGGGGCGAGCAGTACTTC.

CDR3 bases: TGTGCCAGCAGCCAGACAGGGGGAGCTTTCTTT. Its translation: CASSQTGGAFF. This sequence joins TRBV7-9 and TRBJ1-1; 9 bases map to TRBD1. With 5 bases clipped from V and 10 bases from J, the junction kept 2 bases outside the gene matches. This CDR3 contains 11 residues. Germline assignment: CDR1 SEHNR and CDR2 FQNEAQ (reference sequence).

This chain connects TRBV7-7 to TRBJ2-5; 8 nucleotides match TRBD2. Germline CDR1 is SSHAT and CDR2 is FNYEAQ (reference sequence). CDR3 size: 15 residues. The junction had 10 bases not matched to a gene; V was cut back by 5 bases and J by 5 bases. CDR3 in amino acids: CASSPRGGQGETQYF. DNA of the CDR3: TGTGCCAGCAGCCCTCGGGGGGGCCAGGGGGAGACCCAGTACTTC.

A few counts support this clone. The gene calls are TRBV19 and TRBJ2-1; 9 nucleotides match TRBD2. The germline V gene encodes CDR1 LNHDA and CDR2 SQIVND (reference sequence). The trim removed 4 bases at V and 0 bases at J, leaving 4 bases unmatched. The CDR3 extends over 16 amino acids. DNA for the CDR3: TGTGCCAGTAGTAGACCGGGACTAGCCTCCTACAATGAGCAGTTCTTC. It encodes CASSRPGLASYNEQFF. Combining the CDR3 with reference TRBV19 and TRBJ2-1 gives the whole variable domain DGGITQSPKYLFRKEGQNVTLSCEQNLNHDAMYWYRQDPGQGLRLIYYSQIVNDFQKGDIAEGYSVSREKKESFPLTVTSAQKNPTAFYLCASSRPGLASYNEQFFGPGTRLTVL.

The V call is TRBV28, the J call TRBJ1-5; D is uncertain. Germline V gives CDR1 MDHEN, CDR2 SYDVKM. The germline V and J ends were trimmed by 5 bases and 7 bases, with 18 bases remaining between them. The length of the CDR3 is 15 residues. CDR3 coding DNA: TGTGCCAGCAGTACGGACTGGCTTACTAGGCAGCCCCAGCATTTT. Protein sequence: CASSTDWLTRQPQHF.

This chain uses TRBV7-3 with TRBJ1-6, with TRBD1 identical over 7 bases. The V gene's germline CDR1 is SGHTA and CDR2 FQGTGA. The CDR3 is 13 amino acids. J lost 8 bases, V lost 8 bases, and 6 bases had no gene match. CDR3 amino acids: CASGTGTDSPLHF. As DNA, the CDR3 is TGTGCCAGCGGTACCGGGACAGATTCACCCCTCCACTTT.

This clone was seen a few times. The CDR3: CASRRSLGGSTGELFF. The CDR3 DNA reads as TGTGCCAGCAGGAGGAGTCTAGGGGGCAGCACCGGGGAGCTGTTTTTT. The rearrangement links TRBV3-1 (or the pseudogene TRBV3-2) to TRBJ2-2; 7 bases match TRBD1. CDR1 and CDR2 (germline): LGHDT, YNNKEL (reference sequence). CDR3 length: 16 residues. V shed 6 bases, J shed 4 bases, and the junction held 11 bases outside the gene matches.

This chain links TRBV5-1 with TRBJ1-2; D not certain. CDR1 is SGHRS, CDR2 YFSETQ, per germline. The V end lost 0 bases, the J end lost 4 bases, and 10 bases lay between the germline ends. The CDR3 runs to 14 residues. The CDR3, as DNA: TGCGCCAGCAGCTTGGAGACACCAAGCTATGGCTACACCTTC. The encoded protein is CASSLETPSYGYTF.

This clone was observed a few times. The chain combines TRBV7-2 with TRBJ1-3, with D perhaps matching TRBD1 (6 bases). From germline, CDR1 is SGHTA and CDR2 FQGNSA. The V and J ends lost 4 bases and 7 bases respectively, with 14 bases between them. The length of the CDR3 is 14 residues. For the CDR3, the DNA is TGTGCCAGCAGCTCTGCCAGGGGCGGTAACACCATATATTTT. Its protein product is CASSSARGGNTIYF.

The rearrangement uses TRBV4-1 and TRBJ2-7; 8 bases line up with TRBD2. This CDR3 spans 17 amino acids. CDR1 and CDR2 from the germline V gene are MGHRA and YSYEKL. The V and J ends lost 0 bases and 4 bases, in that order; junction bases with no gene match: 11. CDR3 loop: CASSQDPGRGADYEQYF. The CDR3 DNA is TGCGCCAGCAGCCAAGATCCCGGGCGGGGGGCGGATTACGAGCAGTACTTC.

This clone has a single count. The CDR3 reads CASSDRGGTEAFF. Here the CDR3 DNA reads TGTGCCAGCAGCGACCGGGGGGGCACTGAAGCTTTCTTT. The chain combines TRBV27 with TRBJ1-1; tentative D call: TRBD1 (5 bases). Germline-derived CDR1 and CDR2 are MNHEY and SMNVEV (reference sequence). The V end was cut by 6 bases, the J end by 4 bases, with 12 bases between. This CDR3 is built from 13 residues.

CDR3 nucleotides: TGTGCCAGTAGTAGGGACACTTTCTGGTATGGCTACACCTTC. This gives the protein CASSRDTFWYGYTF. V and J are TRBV19 and TRBJ1-2; possible D gene TRBD1, 6 bases. This CDR3 has 14 residues. V was shortened by 4 bases and J by 5 bases, with 14 bases between the two germline ends. Germline CDR1 LNHDA, CDR2 SQIVND (reference sequence). The whole variable domain, remainder taken from reference TRBV19 and TRBJ1-2, is DGGITQSPKYLFRKEGQNVTLSCEQNLNHDAMYWYRQDPGQGLRLIYYSQIVNDFQKGDIAEGYSVSREKKESFPLTVTSAQKNPTAFYLCASSRDTFWYGYTFGSGTRLTVV.

The CDR3 DNA reads as TGTGCCAGCAGTCCCCCTCGTTGGGGAGCGGGCACTGAAGCTTTCTTT. It is translated as CASSPPRWGAGTEAFF. The rearrangement links TRBV6-2 or TRBV6-3 to TRBJ1-1; D is uncertain. V was trimmed by 5 bases and J by 4 bases, leaving 20 bases between them. The germline gives CDR1 MNHEY, CDR2 SVGEGT. The CDR3 totals 16 residues.

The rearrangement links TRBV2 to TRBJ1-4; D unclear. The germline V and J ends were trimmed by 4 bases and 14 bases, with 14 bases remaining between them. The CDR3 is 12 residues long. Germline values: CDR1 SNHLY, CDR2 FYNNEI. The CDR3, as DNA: TGTGCCAGCAGTGTTTGGGAGATATCTCTGTTTTTT. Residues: CASSVWEISLFF.

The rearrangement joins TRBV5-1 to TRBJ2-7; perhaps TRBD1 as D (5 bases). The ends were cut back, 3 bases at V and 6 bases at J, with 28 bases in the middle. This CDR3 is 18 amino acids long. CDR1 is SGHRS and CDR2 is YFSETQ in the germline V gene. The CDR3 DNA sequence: TGCGCCAGCAGCTCTATGCGCGGACAACCAGGCAGCCCCCTCGAGCAGTACTTC. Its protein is CASSSMRGQPGSPLEQYF. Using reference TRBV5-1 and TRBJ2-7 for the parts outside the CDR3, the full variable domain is KAGVTQTPRYLIKTRGQQVTLSCSPISGHRSVSWYQQTPGQGLQFLFEYFSETQRNKGNFPGRFSGRQFSNSRSEMNVSTLELGDSALYLCASSSMRGQPGSPLEQYFGPGTRLTVT.

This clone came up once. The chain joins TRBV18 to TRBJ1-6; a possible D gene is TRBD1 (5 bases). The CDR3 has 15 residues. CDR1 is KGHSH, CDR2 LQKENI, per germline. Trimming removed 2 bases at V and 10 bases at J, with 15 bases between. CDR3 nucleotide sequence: TGTGCCAGCTCACCATGGAGGGGTGGAGAATCACCCCTCCACTTT. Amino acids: CASSPWRGGESPLHF.

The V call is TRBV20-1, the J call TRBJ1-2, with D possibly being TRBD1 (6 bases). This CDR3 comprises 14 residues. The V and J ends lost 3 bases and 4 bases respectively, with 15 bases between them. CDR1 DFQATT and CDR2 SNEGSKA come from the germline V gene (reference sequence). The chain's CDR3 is CSASVDRRSYGYTF. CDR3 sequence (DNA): TGCAGTGCTAGTGTCGACAGGCGATCCTATGGCTACACCTTC.

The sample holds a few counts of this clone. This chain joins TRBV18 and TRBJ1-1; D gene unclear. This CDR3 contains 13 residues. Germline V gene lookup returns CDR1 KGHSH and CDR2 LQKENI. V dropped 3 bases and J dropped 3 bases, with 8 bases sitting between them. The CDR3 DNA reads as TGTGCCAGCTCACCGAGGGAGGACACTGAAGCTTTCTTT. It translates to CASSPREDTEAFF.

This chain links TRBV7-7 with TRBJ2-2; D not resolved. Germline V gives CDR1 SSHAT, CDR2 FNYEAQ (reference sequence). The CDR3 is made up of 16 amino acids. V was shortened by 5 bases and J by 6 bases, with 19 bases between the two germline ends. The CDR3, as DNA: TGTGCCAGCAGCCCCCATTTAACGCCCGGTTCCGGGGAGCTGTTTTTT. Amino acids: CASSPHLTPGSGELFF.